This is a list of T cell receptor beta chains from one sample in a study of patients and donors after allogeneic stem cell transplantation. In TCRdb, the RT-PCR reads were re-called with MiXCR into one record per CDR3 protein. There are 900,000 to 1,000,000 distinct CDR3 sequences in the sample; roughly 17% occur only once, and around 6% lies in the top ten. The sample comprised blood, either unsorted or a sorted T cell fraction (not recorded which). These receptors all stem from a human donor who was either an allogeneic HSCT recipient or a stem cell or donor lymphocyte infusion donor (not recorded which). It is not recorded whose cells these are; they may come from a transplant donor. CDR3s include the opening cysteine and the closing phenylalanine or tryptophan. D genes are given only for firm matches. A clone size is listed for some rows: how often the clone was seen (once, few, many), or a class if it is expanded.

TRBJ2-7 | once | NA | TRBV18 | CASSSGYGSSSYEQYF | TGTGCCAGCTCATCGGGGTACGGGTCTAGCTCCTACGAGCAGTACTTC
TRBJ2-5 | few | TRBD2 | TRBV5-1 | CASSLNAGAEETQYF | TGCGCCAGCAGCTTGAATGCGGGAGCCGAAGAGACCCAGTACTTC
TRBJ2-7 | NA | NA | TRBV2 | CASRPGPRYEQYF | TGTGCCAGCCGACCGGGACCCCGCTACGAGCAGTACTTC
TRBJ2-5 | few | TRBD2 | TRBV4-1 | CASSQDLAGETQYF | TGCGCCAGCAGCCAAGATTTAGCGGGAGAGACCCAGTACTTC
TRBJ2-7 | NA | TRBD1 | TRBV7-9 | CASSLGQGPGEQYF | TGTGCCAGCAGCTTGGGACAGGGTCCTGGGGAGCAGTACTTC
TRBJ2-1 | few | NA | TRBV5-1 | CASSLGGTAGDNEQFF | TGCGCCAGCAGCTTGGGGGGGACAGCGGGGGACAATGAGCAGTTCTTC
TRBJ2-3 | NA | NA | TRBV18 | CASSSTDPGTPRATDTQYF | TGTGCCAGCTCATCGACCGATCCCGGGACACCAAGGGCGACAGATACGCAGTATTTT
TRBJ2-1 | many | NA | TRBV4-2 | CASSQDDNSYNEQFF | TGTGCCAGCAGCCAAGATGATAACTCCTACAATGAGCAGTTCTTC
TRBJ2-3 | few | NA | TRBV20-1 | CSPRLDTQYF | TGCAGTCCACGCCTGGATACGCAGTATTTT
TRBJ2-1 | NA | TRBD2 | TRBV7-9 | CASSMTSGSSYNEQFF | TGTGCCAGCAGCATGACTAGCGGGAGCTCCTACAATGAGCAGTTCTTC
TRBJ1-5 | NA | NA | TRBV25-1 | CASRGEKVIQEPQHF | TGTGCCAGCAGGGGGGAGAAGGTCATTCAGGAGCCCCAGCATTTT
TRBJ1-2 | NA | NA | TRBV20-1 | CSANLWSYGYTF | TGCAGTGCTAACCTCTGGAGCTATGGCTACACCTTC
TRBJ2-1 | few | NA | TRBV24-1 | CATSEPGAKGEQFF | TGTGCCACCAGTGAGCCCGGGGCCAAGGGTGAGCAGTTCTTC
TRBJ2-1 | NA | NA | TRBV12-3/TRBV12-4 | CASSLRDGKGQFF | TGTGCCAGCAGTTTAAGGGACGGGAAGGGGCAGTTCTTC
TRBJ2-1 | few | TRBD1 | TRBV5-6 | CASSLPVGQGAHEQFF | TGTGCCAGCAGCCTCCCGGTAGGACAGGGGGCCCATGAGCAGTTCTTC
TRBJ2-7 | NA | NA | TRBV4-2 | CASSPRGGYGEQYF | TGTGCCAGCAGCCCGAGGGGGGGGTACGGCGAGCAGTACTTC
TRBJ2-2 | many | NA | TRBV5-1 | CASSLEGRNTGELFF | TGCGCCAGCAGCTTGGAGGGGAGGAACACCGGGGAGCTGTTTTTT
TRBJ1-1 | many | NA | TRBV4-3 | CASSQDMDTEAFF | TGCGCCAGCAGCCAAGACATGGACACTGAAGCTTTCTTT
TRBJ1-2 | NA | TRBD1 | TRBV12-3/TRBV12-4 | CASRHRGPGGYTF | TGTGCCAGCAGACACAGGGGGCCTGGCGGCTACACCTTC
TRBJ2-3 | NA | TRBD2 | TRBV24-1 | CATSDFGSREGLTDTQYF | TGTGCCACCAGTGATTTCGGTTCGAGGGAGGGCCTCACAGATACGCAGTATTTT
TRBJ2-1 | few | TRBD1 | TRBV18 | CASSPRDRSYNEQFF | TGTGCCAGCTCACCCCGGGACAGATCCTACAATGAGCAGTTCTTC
TRBJ2-7 | few | TRBD1 | TRBV27 | CASSSQGRGLLYEQYF | TGTGCCAGCAGTTCCCAGGGCAGGGGGCTACTTTACGAGCAGTACTTC
TRBJ1-3 | NA | NA | TRBV29-1 | CSDFFGNTIYF | TGCAGCGACTTCTTTGGAAACACCATATATTTT
TRBJ1-2 | few | NA | TRBV27 | CASTQEPRNYGYTF | TGTGCCAGCACGCAGGAGCCGAGGAACTATGGCTACACCTTC
TRBJ2-1 | NA | NA | TRBV5-1 | CASSLSISGTPNEQFF | TGCGCCAGCAGCCTGAGCATATCCGGGACCCCCAATGAGCAGTTCTTC
TRBJ1-1 | few | NA | TRBV29-1 | CSVETGTKNTEAFF | TGCAGCGTTGAAACCGGGACGAAGAACACTGAAGCTTTCTTT
TRBJ1-4 | many | NA | TRBV29-1 | CSVEDGTDEKLFF | TGCAGCGTTGAGGACGGGACGGATGAAAAACTGTTTTTT
TRBJ2-7 | NA | TRBD2 | TRBV20-1 | CSAAGVEYEQYF | TGCAGTGCGGCGGGGGTAGAGTACGAGCAGTACTTC
TRBJ2-2 | many | NA | TRBV7-9 | CASSLMNTGELFF | TGTGCCAGCAGCTTAATGAACACCGGGGAGCTGTTTTTT
TRBJ2-1 | few | NA | TRBV4-3 | CASSQALGLLIEQFF | TGCGCCAGCAGCCAAGCTCTCGGACTCCTAATAGAGCAGTTCTTC
TRBJ1-2 | NA | NA | TRBV6-1 | CASRRRRKTNYGYTF | TGTGCCAGCAGACGAAGACGGAAAACTAACTATGGCTACACCTTC
TRBJ1-5 | NA | TRBD1 | TRBV19 | CASRQGVNQPQHF | TGTGCCAGCAGACAGGGGGTGAATCAGCCCCAGCATTTT
TRBJ2-5 | once | NA | TRBV21-1 | CASRPRRGKQETQYF | TGTGCCAGCAGGCCTCGTAGGGGAAAGCAAGAGACCCAGTACTTC
TRBJ2-3 | few | TRBD2 | TRBV28 | CASSLYVAGGRTDTQYF | TGTGCCAGCAGTTTATACGTAGCGGGAGGCCGCACAGATACGCAGTATTTT
TRBJ2-1 | NA | TRBD2 | TRBV9 | CASSVAGGGAYEQFF | TGTGCCAGCAGCGTAGCGGGCGGGGGGGCCTATGAGCAGTTCTTC
TRBJ2-2 | many | NA | TRBV7-9 | CASSPVGAGELFF | TGCGCCAGCAGCCCGGTGGGGGCCGGGGAGCTGTTTTTT
TRBJ2-3 | few | TRBD1 | TRBV11-1 | CASSRSRTGPLRADTQYF | TGTGCCAGCAGCCGCTCAAGGACAGGGCCTCTGAGGGCAGATACGCAGTATTTT
TRBJ2-3 | NA | TRBD2 | TRBV20-1 | CSASRPSGRKTDTQYF | TGCAGTGCTAGCCGCCCTAGCGGGAGAAAAACAGATACGCAGTATTTT
TRBJ2-7 | NA | NA | TRBV10-3 | CAISWTEPLRAVLIRQYF | TGTGCCATCAGTTGGACAGAGCCCCTACGAGCAGTATTGATAAGGCAGTACTTC
TRBJ2-5 | few | TRBD1 | TRBV12-3/TRBV12-4 | CASSLGPPGQANQETQYF | TGTGCCAGCAGTTTAGGACCACCGGGACAGGCAAACCAAGAGACCCAGTACTTC
TRBJ1-2 | few | NA | TRBV5-1 | CASSGGRGDGYTF | TGCGCCAGCAGCGGGGGGCGCGGTGATGGCTACACCTTC
TRBJ1-2 | few | TRBD1 | TRBV20-1 | CSAGTELFYGYTF | TGCAGTGCCGGGACAGAACTGTTCTATGGCTACACCTTC
TRBJ2-7 | NA | TRBD2 | TRBV20-1 | CSALGTSAFYEQYF | TGCAGTGCGCTCGGGACTAGCGCCTTCTACGAGCAGTACTTC
TRBJ2-7 | few | NA | TRBV20-1 | CSARDRLAGGDEQYF | TGCAGTGCTAGAGATCGACTAGCAGGGGGCGACGAGCAGTACTTC
TRBJ2-1 | NA | NA | TRBV12-5 | CASGLLGGGPGEQFF | TGTGCTAGTGGTTTGTTAGGGGGGGGGCCCGGTGAGCAGTTCTTC
TRBJ1-2 | NA | NA | TRBV6-1 | CASTPRGGRIYGYTF | TGTGCCAGCACCCCTCGTGGGGGGAGAATATATGGCTACACCTTC
TRBJ1-6 | many | TRBD1 | TRBV5-1 | CASSFGTGYNSPLHF | TGCGCCAGCAGCTTCGGGACAGGGTACAATTCACCCCTCCACTTT
TRBJ2-2 | NA | NA | TRBV27 | CASSSGFYTGELFF | TGTGCCAGCAGTTCAGGGTTTTACACCGGGGAGCTGTTTTTT
TRBJ1-3 | NA | NA | TRBV12-3/TRBV12-4 | CASKRNTIYF | TGTGCCAGCAAGAGGAACACCATATATTTT
TRBJ2-7 | NA | TRBD1 | TRBV9 | CASSVGGQYSYEQYF | TGTGCCAGCAGCGTAGGGGGACAGTACTCCTACGAGCAGTACTTC
TRBJ2-5 | many | NA | TRBV5-1 | CASSSGTPQETQYF | TGTGCCAGCAGTTCCGGGACTCCACAAGAGACCCAGTACTTC
TRBJ2-7 | many | NA | TRBV5-1 | CASSLEGREQYF | TGCGCCAGCAGCTTGGAAGGACGCGAGCAGTACTTC
TRBJ2-1 | NA | TRBD2 | TRBV20-1 | CSASLAGGFNEQFF | TGCAGTGCTAGTCTAGCGGGGGGATTCAATGAGCAGTTCTTC
TRBJ1-6 | few | NA | TRBV2 | CASRGESSYNSPLHF | TGTGCCAGCAGGGGGGAAAGCTCCTATAATTCACCCCTCCACTTT
TRBJ1-6 | NA | NA | TRBV14 | CASSQDAVYGQTSPLHF | TGTGCCAGCAGCCAAGATGCCGTATACGGACAGACTTCACCCCTCCACTTT
TRBJ2-7 | NA | NA | TRBV20-1 | CSASGRSFEQYF | TGCAGTGCTTCGGGCCGGAGCTTTGAGCAGTACTTC
TRBJ2-1 | NA | NA | TRBV7-2 | CASSLDGLAANEQFF | TGTGCCAGCAGCTTAGATGGTCTAGCCGCCAATGAGCAGTTCTTC